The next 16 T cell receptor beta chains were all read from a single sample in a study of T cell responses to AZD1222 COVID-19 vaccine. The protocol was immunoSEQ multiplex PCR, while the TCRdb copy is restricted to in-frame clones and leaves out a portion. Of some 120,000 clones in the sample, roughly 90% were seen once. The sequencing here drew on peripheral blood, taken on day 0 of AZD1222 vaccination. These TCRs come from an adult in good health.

In DNA, the CDR3 is TGTGCCAGCAGCCAAGGGAGGGAGACCCAGTACTTC. This codes for CASSQGRETQYF. This sequence joins TRBV4-2 and TRBJ2-5; D possibly corresponds to TRBD2 (5 bases). The length of the CDR3 is 12 residues. Germline loops: CDR1 LGHNA, CDR2 YNFKEQ. Trimming left V 1 base short and J 5 bases short, with 5 bases between.

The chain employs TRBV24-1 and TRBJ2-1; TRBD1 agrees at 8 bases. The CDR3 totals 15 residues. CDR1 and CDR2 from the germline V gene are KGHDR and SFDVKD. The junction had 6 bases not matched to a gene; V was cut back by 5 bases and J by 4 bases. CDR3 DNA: TGTGCCACCAGTGGGGGGACAGGCTTTTACAATGAGCAGTTCTTC. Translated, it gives CATSGGTGFYNEQFF.

CDR3 in amino acids: CASSPTRVASGNTIYF. The CDR3, as DNA: TGTGCCAGCTCACCAACCAGGGTGGCCTCTGGAAACACCATATATTTT. The chain employs TRBV18 and TRBJ1-3; TRBD1 is a possible D gene (5 bases). This CDR3 is built from 16 residues. Germline V gene lookup returns CDR1 KGHSH and CDR2 LQKENI. The V end was cut by 2 bases, the J end by 0 bases, with 11 bases between.

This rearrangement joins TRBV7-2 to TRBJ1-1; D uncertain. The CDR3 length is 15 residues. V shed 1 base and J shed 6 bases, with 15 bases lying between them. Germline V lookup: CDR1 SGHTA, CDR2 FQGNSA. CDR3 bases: TGTGCCAGCAGCTTAGGGGGTAGGTACGAAGCTGAAGCTTTCTTT. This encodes CASSLGGRYEAEAFF.

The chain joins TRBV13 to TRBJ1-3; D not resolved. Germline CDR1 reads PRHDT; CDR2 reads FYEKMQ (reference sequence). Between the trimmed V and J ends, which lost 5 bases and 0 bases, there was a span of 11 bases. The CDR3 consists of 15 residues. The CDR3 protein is CASSAQLDSGNTIYF. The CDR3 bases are TGTGCCAGCAGCGCCCAACTAGACTCTGGAAACACCATATATTTT.

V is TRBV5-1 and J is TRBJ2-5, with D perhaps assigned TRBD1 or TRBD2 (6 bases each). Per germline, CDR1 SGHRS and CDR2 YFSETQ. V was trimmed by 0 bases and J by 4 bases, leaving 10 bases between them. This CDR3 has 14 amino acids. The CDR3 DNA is TGCGCCAGCAGCTTGGGTCCGGGGGCAGAGACCCAGTACTTC. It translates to CASSLGPGAETQYF.

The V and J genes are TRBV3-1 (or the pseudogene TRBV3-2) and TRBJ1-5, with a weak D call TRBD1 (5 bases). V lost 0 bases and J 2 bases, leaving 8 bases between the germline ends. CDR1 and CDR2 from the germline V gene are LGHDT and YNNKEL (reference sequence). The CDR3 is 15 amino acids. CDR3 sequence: CASSQDQGGNQPQHF. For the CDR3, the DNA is TGTGCCAGCAGCCAAGACCAGGGCGGCAATCAGCCCCAGCATTTT.

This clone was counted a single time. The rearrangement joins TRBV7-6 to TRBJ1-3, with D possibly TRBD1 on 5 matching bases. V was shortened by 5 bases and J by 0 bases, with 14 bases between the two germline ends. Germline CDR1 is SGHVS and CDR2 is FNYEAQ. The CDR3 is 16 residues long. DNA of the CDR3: TGTGCCAGCAGCGCCCTCGACAGCGACTCTGGAAACACCATATATTTT. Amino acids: CASSALDSDSGNTIYF. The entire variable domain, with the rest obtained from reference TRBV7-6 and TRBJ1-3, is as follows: GAGVSQSPRYKVTKRGQDVALRCDPISGHVSLYWYRQALGQGPEFLTYFNYEAQQDKSGLPNDRFSAERPEGSISTLTIQRTEQRDSAMYRCASSALDSDSGNTIYFGEGSWLTVV.

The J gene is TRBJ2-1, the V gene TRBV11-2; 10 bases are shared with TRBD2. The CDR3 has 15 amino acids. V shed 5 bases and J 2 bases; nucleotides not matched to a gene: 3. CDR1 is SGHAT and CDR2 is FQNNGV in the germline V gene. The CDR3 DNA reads TGTGCCAGCAGCCCACTAGCGGGGACCTACAATGAGCAGTTCTTC. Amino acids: CASSPLAGTYNEQFF.

CDR3 DNA: TGTGCCAGCAGCTTAGCTCGGACAGAGCCTAATGAAAAACTGTTTTTT. Protein product: CASSLARTEPNEKLFF. The V call is TRBV7-9, the J call TRBJ1-4, with D possibly being TRBD1 (6 bases). CDR3 length: 16 residues. V was shortened by 0 bases and J by 3 bases, with 11 bases between the two germline ends. Germline V gene data show CDR1 as SEHNR and CDR2 as FQNEAQ (reference sequence).

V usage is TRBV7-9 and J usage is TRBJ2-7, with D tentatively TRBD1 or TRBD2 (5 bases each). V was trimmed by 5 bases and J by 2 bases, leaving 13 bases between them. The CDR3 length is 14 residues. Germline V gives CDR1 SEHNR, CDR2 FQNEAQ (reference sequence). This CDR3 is CASSADGTAYEQYF. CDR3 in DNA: TGTGCCAGCAGCGCAGACGGGACCGCCTACGAGCAGTACTTC.

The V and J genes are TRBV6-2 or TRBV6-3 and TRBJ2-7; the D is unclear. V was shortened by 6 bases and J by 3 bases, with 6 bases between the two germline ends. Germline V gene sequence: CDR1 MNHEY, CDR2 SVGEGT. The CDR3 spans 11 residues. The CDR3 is CASSQNYEQYF. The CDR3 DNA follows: TGTGCCAGCAGCCAAAACTACGAGCAGTACTTC.

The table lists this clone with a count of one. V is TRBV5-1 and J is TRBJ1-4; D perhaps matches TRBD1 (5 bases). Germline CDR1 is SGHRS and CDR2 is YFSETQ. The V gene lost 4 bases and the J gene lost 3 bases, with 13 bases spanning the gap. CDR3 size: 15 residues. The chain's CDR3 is CASSMGPEANEKLFF. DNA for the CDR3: TGCGCCAGCAGCATGGGACCAGAAGCTAATGAAAAACTGTTTTTT.

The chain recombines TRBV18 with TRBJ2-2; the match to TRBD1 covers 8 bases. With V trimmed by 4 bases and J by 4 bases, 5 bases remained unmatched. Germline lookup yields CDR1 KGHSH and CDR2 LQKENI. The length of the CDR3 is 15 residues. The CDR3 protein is CASSLTDRVTGELFF. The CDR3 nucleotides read TGTGCCAGCTCACTCACGGACAGGGTCACCGGGGAGCTGTTTTTT.

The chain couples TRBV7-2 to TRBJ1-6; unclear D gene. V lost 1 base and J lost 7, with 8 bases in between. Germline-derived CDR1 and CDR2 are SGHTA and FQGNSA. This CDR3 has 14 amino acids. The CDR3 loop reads CASSLGQPNSPLHF. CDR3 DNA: TGTGCCAGCAGCTTAGGGCAGCCCAATTCACCCCTCCACTTT.

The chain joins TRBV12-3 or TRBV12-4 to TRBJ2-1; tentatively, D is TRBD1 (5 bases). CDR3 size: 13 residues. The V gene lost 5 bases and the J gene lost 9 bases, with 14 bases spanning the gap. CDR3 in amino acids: CASSPCQGCEQFF. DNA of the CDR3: TGTGCCAGCAGTCCCTGCCAGGGTTGTGAGCAGTTCTTC.